Listed below are T cell receptor beta chains from one sample, sequenced in a study of breast tumors, draining lymph nodes, adjacent tissues. TCRdb reanalysed the multiplex PCR reads using MiXCR and keeps one entry per CDR3 protein. The table lists tens of thousands of distinct CDR3 sequences, 30% to 45% of them singletons, with around 9.9% in the top ten. Material for sequencing was breast tumor tissue. Source of these receptors: a female donor with breast cancer. Some clones in this sample may be carry-over from other donors' samples. The conserved cysteine and the conserved F or W are not part of the CDR3 here. The order of the fields is J gene, V gene, CDR3 protein.

TRBJ2-1	TRBV20-1	SATGADGYNEQF
TRBJ1-6	TRBV12-3/TRBV12-4	ASSLDRGWNSPLH
TRBJ2-7	TRBV5-4	ASSGTRGGYEQY
TRBJ2-7	TRBV3-1	ASSPSDRVRGYEQY
TRBJ2-7	TRBV6-6	ASRDRNYEQY
TRBJ2-2	TRBV5-5	ASRPGNTGELF
TRBJ2-3	TRBV10-3	AISDSGTSGDTQY
TRBJ2-7	TRBV5-1	ASRPPGQPYEQY
TRBJ2-1	TRBV6-5	ASSLAGDENEQF
TRBJ2-1	TRBV5-4	ASSAGGASDEQF
TRBJ2-3	TRBV3-1	ASSQVGGRIADTQY
TRBJ1-1	TRBV7-8	ASSTEGLDTEAF
TRBJ2-2	TRBV2	ASSASGTVAPGELF
TRBJ1-2	TRBV7-9	ASNLQGGYGYT
TRBJ2-1	TRBV28	ASSPMSGGWYNEQF
TRBJ2-3	TRBV20-1	SASRGDTQY
TRBJ2-1	TRBV6-5	ASSRFGGSSYNEQF
TRBJ2-7	TRBV9	ASSVDWSSYEQY
TRBJ2-1	TRBV20-1	SAELAITTYNEQF
TRBJ2-5	TRBV4-1	ASSPSGGSQETQY
TRBJ2-1	TRBV30	AWSVRGQGYNEQF
TRBJ2-5	TRBV11-3	ASSPRDGETQY
TRBJ2-3	TRBV27	ASSPPKGYTQY
TRBJ2-5	TRBV7-3	ASSSRGVSGGEETQY
TRBJ1-4	TRBV7-9	ASSRPSDRGEKLF
TRBJ1-1	TRBV20-1	SAPGRGNTEAF
TRBJ2-7	TRBV7-2	ASSRNPGHRVYEQY
TRBJ2-1	TRBV5-6	ASSLDSGTNYNEQF
TRBJ2-2	TRBV11-3	ASSSTGGFAGELF